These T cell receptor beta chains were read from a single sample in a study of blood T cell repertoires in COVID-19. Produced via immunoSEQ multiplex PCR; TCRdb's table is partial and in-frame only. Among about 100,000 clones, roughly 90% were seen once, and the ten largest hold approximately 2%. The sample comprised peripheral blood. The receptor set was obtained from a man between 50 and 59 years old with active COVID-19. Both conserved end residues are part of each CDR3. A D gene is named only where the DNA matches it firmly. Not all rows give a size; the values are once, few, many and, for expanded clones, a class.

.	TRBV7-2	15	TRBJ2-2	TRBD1	TGTGCCAGCAGTTCGACAGGGTTATACACCGGGGAGCTGTTTTTT	CASSSTGLYTGELFF
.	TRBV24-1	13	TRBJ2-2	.	TGTGCCACCAAGCTCGGAGGCACCGGGGAGCTGTTTTTT	CATKLGGTGELFF
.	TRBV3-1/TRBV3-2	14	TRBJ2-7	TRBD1	TGTGCCAGCAGCCAAGCAGGGGGCGTCCACGAGCAGTACTTC	CASSQAGGVHEQYF
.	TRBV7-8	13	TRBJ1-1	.	TGTGCCAGCAGCTTAGACCCACTCACTGAAGCTTTCTTT	CASSLDPLTEAFF
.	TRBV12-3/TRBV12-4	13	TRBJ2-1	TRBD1	TGTGCCAGCAGCCGGGACAGGGCCTATGAGCAGTTCTTC	CASSRDRAYEQFF
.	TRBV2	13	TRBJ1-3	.	TGTGCCAGCAGGGGAGAATCTGGAAACACCATATATTTT	CASRGESGNTIYF
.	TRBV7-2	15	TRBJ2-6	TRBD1	TGTGCCAGCACCCTACAGGGGTCTGGGGCCAACGTCCTGACTTTC	CASTLQGSGANVLTF
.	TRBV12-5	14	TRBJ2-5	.	TGTGCTAGTAGTCGGAGCGGAAGGCAAGAGACCCAGTACTTC	CASSRSGRQETQYF
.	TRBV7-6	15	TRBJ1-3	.	TGTGCCAGCAGCCCGTCCGGTCTGACAGGAAACACCATATATTTT	CASSPSGLTGNTIYF
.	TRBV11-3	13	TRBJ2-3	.	TGTGCCAGCAGCATCAGGGGTGCAGATACGCAGTATTTT	CASSIRGADTQYF
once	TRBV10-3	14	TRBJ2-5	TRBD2	TGTGCCATCAGTGAGTCGGGGAGGGTAGAGACCCAGTACTTC	CAISESGRVETQYF
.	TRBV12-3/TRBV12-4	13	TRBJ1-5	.	TGTGCCAGCAGCCGACAGGAGGATCAGCCCCAGCATTTT	CASSRQEDQPQHF
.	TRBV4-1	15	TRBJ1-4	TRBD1	TGCGCCAGCAGCCGCCCGACAGGGGCTAATGAAAAACTGTTTTTT	CASSRPTGANEKLFF
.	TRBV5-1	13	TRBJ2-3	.	TGCGCCAGCAGCGCCCAACTTGTAGATACGCAGTATTTT	CASSAQLVDTQYF
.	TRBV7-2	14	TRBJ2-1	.	TGTGCCAGCAGCCCGGACTCCATCTACAATGAGCAGTTCTTC	CASSPDSIYNEQFF
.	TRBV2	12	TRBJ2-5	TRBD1	TGTGCCAGCACTCGGACAGGGAAGACCCAGTACTTC	CASTRTGKTQYF
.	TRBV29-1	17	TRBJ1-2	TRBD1	TGCAGCGTTGTTATCGGGACAGGACGCTCAGGAGCGGATGGCTACACCTTC	CSVVIGTGRSGADGYTF
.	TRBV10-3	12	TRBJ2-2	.	TGTGCCTCCGGACTGAACACCGGGGAGCTGTTTTTT	CASGLNTGELFF
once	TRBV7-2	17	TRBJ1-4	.	TGTGCCAGCAGCTTACGGCCTTCGGCAGGAACTAATGAAAAACTGTTTTTT	CASSLRPSAGTNEKLFF
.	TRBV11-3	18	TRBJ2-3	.	TGTGCCAGCAGCTCCGGGGTTAGGGGGTCGGTGCACACAGATACGCAGTATTTT	CASSSGVRGSVHTDTQYF
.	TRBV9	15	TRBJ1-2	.	TGTGCCAGCAGCGTCGAGGGTAGCGCTAACTATGGCTACACCTTC	CASSVEGSANYGYTF
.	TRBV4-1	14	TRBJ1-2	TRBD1	TGCGCCAGCAGCCAGGGACAGAGGACCTATGGCTACACCTTC	CASSQGQRTYGYTF
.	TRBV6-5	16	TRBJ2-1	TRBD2	TGTGCCAGCAGTTACGAGGGACTAGCCTCCTACAATGAGCAGTTCTTC	CASSYEGLASYNEQFF
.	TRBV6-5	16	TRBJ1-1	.	TGTGCCAGCAGTTATAGTTGGATGGGGGGGAACACTGAAGCTTTCTTT	CASSYSWMGGNTEAFF
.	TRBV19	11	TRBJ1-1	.	TGTGCCAGCTCAGGGTACGCTGAAGCTTTCTTT	CASSGYAEAFF
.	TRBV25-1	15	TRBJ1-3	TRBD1	TGTGCCAGCAGGGACAGGGATATCTCTGGAAACACCATATATTTT	CASRDRDISGNTIYF
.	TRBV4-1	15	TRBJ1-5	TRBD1	TGCGCCAGCAGCGACAGGGTGGGGGGAGATCAGCCCCAGCATTTT	CASSDRVGGDQPQHF
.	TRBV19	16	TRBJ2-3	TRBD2	TGTGCCAGTAGTGGGCCTAGCGGGGGGACCCGGGATACGCAGTATTTT	CASSGPSGGTRDTQYF
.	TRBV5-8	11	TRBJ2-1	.	TGTGCCAGCAGCCTCACCGGAGCGCAGTTCTTC	CASSLTGAQFF
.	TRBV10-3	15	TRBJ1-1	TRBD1	TGTGCCATCACCAGGACAGGGATAACGAACACTGAAGCTTTCTTT	CAITRTGITNTEAFF
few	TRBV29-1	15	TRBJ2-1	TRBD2	TGCAGCGTTGAGAGGCTAGCGGGAGGGGATAATGAGCAGTTCTTC	CSVERLAGGDNEQFF
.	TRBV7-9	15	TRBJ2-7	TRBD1	TGTGCCAGCAGCGGACCGGGACAGGGAACCTACGAGCAGTACTTC	CASSGPGQGTYEQYF
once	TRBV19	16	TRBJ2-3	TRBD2	TGTGCCAGTAGTTCCCAACTAGCGGTTAGCACAGATACGCAGTATTTT	CASSSQLAVSTDTQYF
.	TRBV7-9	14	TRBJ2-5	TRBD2	TGTGCCAGCAGCACCCGGACTAGCGAGGAGACCCAGTACTTC	CASSTRTSEETQYF
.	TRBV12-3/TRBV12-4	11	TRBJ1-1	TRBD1	TGTGCCAGCAGACAGGGGACTGAAGCTTTCTTT	CASRQGTEAFF
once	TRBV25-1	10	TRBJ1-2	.	TGTGCCAGCAAGTCGGTGGGCTACACCTTC	CASKSVGYTF
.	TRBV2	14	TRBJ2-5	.	TGTGCCAGCATTCCTCCCTCCAGGGTGCAGACCCAGTACTTC	CASIPPSRVQTQYF
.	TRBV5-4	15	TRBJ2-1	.	TGTGCCAGCAGCTCCCCTCGGGAGTGGGACAATGAGCAGTTCTTC	CASSSPREWDNEQFF
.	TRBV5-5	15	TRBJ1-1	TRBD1	TGTGCCAGCAGCCCGGACAGGGGAAGGGACACTGAAGCTTTCTTT	CASSPDRGRDTEAFF
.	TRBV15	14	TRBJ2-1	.	TGTGCCACCAGCAGAGTGGGGGGTATAAATGAGCAGTTCTTC	CATSRVGGINEQFF
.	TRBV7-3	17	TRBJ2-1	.	TGTGCCAGCAGCTTAACCGGGACATTAGGCTCCTACAATGAGCAGTTCTTC	CASSLTGTLGSYNEQFF
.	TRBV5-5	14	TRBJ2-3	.	TGTGCCAGCAGCTTGGTCTCGGGGACTTCTCTACGAGATTTT	CASSLVSGTSLRDF
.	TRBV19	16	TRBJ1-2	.	TGTGCCAGTAGTCCCCATTTTGGGGCACTTACCTATGGCTACACCTTC	CASSPHFGALTYGYTF